This T cell receptor (beta chain) was captured in a study of Graves' ophthalmopathy and Graves' hyperthyroidism. RNA transcripts served as template for amplifying TCR beta CDR3 sequences. Second-round multiplex PCR followed a first-round RT-PCR using HTBI primers. From the multiplex PCR reads, TCRdb called clonotypes with MiXCR, one entry per CDR3 protein. The sample consists of around 470,000 distinct CDR3 sequences, about an eighth of them appearing once. V was cut by 7 bases and J by 5 bases, with 17 bases left in between. The CDR3 is 13 residues long. CDR1 GTSNPN and CDR2 SVGIG come from the germline V gene (reference sequence).

The TCR originated in a woman aged 30 to 39 with Graves' ophthalmopathy. The V and J genes are TRBV30 and TRBJ1-1; a possible D gene is TRBD1 (6 bases). The sample consisted of blood. The CDR3 region is CASSPTGWTEAFF. The CDR3 DNA reads TGTGCCTCCAGCCCGACAGGATGGACTGAAGCTTTCTTT.